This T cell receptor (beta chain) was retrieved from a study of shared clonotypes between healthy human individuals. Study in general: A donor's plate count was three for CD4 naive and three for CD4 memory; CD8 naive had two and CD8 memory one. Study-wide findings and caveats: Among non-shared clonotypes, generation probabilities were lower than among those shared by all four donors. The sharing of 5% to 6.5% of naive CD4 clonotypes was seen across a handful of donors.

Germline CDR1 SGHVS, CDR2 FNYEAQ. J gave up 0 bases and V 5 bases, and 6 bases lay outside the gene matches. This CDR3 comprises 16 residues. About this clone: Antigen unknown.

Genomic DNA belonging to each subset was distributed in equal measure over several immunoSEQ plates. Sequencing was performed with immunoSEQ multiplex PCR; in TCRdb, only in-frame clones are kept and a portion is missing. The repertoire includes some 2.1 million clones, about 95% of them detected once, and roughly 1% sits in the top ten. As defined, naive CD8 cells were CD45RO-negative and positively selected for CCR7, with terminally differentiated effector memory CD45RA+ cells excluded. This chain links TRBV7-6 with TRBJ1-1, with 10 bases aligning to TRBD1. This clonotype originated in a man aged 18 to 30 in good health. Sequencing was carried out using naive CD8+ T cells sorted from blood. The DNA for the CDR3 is TGTGCCAGCAGCCTAGGGACAGGGGTAATGAACACTGAAGCTTTCTTT. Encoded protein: CASSLGTGVMNTEAFF.